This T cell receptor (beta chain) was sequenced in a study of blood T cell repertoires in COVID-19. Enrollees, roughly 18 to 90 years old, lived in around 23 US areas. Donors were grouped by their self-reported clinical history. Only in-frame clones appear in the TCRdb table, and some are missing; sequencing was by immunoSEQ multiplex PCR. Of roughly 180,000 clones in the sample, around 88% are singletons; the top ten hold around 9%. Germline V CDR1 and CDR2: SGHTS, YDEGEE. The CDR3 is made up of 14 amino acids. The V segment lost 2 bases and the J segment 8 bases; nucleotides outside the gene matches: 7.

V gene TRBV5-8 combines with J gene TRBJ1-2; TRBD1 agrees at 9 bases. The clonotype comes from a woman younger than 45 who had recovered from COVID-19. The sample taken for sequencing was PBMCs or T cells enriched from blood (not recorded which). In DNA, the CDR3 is TGTGCCAGCAGCTTCCAACAGGGGGCGGAAGGCTACACCTTC. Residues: CASSFQQGAEGYTF.